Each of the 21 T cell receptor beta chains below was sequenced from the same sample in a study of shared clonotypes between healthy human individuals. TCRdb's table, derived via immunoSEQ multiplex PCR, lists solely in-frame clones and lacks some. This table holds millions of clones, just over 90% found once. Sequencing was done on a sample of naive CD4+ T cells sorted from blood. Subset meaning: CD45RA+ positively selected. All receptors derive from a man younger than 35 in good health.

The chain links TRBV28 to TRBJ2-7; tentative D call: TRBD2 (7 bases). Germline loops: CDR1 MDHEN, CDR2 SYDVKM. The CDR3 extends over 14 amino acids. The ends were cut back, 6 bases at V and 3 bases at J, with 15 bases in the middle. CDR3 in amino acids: CASRGGGAFYEQYF. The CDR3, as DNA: TGTGCCAGCAGAGGGGGGGGCGCTTTCTACGAGCAGTACTTC.

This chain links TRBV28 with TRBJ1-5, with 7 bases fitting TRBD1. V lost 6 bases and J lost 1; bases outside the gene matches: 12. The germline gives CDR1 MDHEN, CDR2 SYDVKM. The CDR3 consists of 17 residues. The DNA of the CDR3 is TGTGCCAGCAGCCTGCCCCGACAGGGTACGAGCAATCAGCCCCAGCATTTT. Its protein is CASSLPRQGTSNQPQHF.

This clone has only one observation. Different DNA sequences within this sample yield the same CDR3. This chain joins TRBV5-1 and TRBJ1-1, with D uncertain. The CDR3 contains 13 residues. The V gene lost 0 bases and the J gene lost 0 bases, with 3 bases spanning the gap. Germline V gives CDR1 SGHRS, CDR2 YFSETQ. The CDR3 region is CASSLDLNTEAFF. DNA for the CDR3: TGCGCCAGCAGCTTGGACTTGAACACTGAAGCTTTCTTT.

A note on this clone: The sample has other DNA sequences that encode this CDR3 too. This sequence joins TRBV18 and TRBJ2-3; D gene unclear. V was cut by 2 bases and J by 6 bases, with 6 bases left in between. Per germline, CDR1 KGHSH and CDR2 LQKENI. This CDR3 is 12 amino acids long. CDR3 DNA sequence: TGTGCCAGCTCACCAATATCCGATACGCAGTATTTT. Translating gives CASSPISDTQYF.

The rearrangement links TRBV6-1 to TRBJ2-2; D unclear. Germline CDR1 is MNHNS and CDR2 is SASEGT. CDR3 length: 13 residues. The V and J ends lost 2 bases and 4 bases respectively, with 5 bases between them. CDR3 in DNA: TGTGCCAGCAGTGAATCGAGCACCGGGGAGCTGTTTTTT. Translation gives CASSESSTGELFF.

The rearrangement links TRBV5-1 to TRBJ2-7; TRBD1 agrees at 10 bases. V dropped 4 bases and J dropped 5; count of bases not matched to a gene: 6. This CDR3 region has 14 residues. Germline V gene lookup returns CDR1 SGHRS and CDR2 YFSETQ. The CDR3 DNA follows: TGCGCCAGCAGCATCCCGGGACAGGGGAACGAGCAGTACTTC. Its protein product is CASSIPGQGNEQYF.

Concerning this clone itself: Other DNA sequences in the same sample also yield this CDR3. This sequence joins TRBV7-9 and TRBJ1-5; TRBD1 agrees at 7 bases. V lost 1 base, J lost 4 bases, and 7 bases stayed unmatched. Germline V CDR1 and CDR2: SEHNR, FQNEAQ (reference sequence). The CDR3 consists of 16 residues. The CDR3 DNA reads TGTGCCAGCAGCTTAGGAGGACAGGCGAATAATCAGCCCCAGCATTTT. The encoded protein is CASSLGGQANNQPQHF.

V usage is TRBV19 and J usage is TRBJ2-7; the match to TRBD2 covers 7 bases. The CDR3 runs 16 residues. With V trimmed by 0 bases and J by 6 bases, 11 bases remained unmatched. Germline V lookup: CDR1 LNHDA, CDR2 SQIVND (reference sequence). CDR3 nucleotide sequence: TGTGCCAGTAGTATAGATGCCGGGACTAAGGGCAGCGAGCAGTACTTC. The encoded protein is CASSIDAGTKGSEQYF.

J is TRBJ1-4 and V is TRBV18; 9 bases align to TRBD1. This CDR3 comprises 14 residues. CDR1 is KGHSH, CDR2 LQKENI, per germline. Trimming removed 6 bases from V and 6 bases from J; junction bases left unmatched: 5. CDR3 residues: CASSRDRGDEKLFF. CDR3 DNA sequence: TGTGCCAGCTCGCGCGACAGGGGGGATGAAAAACTGTTTTTT.

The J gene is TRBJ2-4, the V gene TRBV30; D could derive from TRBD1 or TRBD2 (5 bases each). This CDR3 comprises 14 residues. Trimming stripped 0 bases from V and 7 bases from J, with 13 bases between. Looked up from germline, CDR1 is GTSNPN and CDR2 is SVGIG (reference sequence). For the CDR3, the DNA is TGTGCCTGGAGTGTCATGGGTTGGGGGAACATTCAGTACTTC. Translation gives CAWSVMGWGNIQYF.

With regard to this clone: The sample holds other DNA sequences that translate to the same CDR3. Here the CDR3 reads CAISEGRGTEAFF. The DNA for the CDR3 is TGTGCCATCAGTGAAGGGAGGGGGACTGAAGCTTTCTTT. The V gene is TRBV10-3, the J gene TRBJ1-1, with D possibly being TRBD1 (6 bases). Germline loops: CDR1 ENHRY, CDR2 SYGVKD. V lost 3 bases and J 5 bases, leaving 10 bases between the germline ends. The CDR3 sequence is 13 residues long.

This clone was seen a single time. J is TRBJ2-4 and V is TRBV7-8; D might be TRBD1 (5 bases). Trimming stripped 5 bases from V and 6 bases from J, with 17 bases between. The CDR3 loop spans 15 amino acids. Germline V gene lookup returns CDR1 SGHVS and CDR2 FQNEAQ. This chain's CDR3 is CASSPLGTGANIQYF. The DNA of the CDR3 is TGTGCCAGCAGCCCTCTGGGAACAGGCGCAAACATTCAGTACTTC.

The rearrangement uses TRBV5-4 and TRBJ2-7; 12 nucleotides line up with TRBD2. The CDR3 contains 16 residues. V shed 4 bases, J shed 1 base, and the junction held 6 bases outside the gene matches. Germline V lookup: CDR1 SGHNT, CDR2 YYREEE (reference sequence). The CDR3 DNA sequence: TGTGCCAGCAGCCCAGGGACTAGCGGGTTTTCCTACGAGCAGTACTTC. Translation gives CASSPGTSGFSYEQYF.

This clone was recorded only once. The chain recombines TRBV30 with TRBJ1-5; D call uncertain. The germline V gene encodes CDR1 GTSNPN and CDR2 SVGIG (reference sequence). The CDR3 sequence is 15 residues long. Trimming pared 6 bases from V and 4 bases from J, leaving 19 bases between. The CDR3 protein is CACRAGSRANQPQHF. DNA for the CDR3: TGTGCCTGCCGGGCGGGATCCAGAGCAAATCAGCCCCAGCATTTT.

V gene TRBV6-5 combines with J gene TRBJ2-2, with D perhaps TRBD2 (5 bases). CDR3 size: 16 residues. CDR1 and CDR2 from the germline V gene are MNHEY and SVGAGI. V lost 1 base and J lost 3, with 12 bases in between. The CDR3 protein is CASSYFARGYTGELFF. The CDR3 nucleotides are TGTGCCAGCAGTTACTTCGCTCGAGGGTACACCGGGGAGCTGTTTTTT.

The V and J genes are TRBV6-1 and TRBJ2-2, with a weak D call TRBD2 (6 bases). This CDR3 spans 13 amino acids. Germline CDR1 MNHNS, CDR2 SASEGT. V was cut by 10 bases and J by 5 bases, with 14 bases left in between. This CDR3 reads CAISGLLTGELFF. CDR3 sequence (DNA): TGTGCCATCTCGGGACTCTTGACCGGGGAGCTGTTTTTT.

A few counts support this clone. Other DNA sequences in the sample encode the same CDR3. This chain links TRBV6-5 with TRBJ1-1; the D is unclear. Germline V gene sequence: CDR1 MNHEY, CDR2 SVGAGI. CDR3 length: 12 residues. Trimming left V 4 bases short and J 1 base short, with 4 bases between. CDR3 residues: CASSSRNTEAFF. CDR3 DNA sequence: TGTGCCAGCAGTTCGAGGAACACTGAAGCTTTCTTT.

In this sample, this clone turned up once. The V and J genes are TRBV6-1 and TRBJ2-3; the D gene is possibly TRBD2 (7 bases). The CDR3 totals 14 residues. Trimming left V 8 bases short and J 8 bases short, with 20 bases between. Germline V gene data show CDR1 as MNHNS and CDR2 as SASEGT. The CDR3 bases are TGTGCCAGCGCACCACCGGGGGGCGGGGGTACGCAGTATTTT. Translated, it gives CASAPPGGGGTQYF.

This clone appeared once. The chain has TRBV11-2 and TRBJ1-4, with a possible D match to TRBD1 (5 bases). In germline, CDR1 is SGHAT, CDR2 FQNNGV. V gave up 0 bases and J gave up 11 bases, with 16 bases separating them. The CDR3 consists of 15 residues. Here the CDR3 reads CASSLEGGVSAKLFF. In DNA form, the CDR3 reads TGTGCCAGCAGCTTAGAGGGGGGAGTTTCGGCTAAACTGTTTTTT.

CDR3 nucleotide sequence: TGTGCCACCAGCAGAGCGTGGGAAAAACTGTTTTTT. Translated: CATSRAWEKLFF. The rearrangement uses TRBV15 and TRBJ1-4, with D unclear. Trimming pared 1 base from V and 8 bases from J, leaving 5 bases between. Germline V lookup: CDR1 LNHNV, CDR2 YYDKDF (reference sequence). This CDR3 spans 12 amino acids.

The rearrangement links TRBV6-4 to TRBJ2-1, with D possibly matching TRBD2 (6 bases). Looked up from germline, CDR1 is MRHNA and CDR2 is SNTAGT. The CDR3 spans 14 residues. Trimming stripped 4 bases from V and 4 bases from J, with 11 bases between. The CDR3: CASSGIAGYNEQFF. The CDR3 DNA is TGTGCCAGCAGTGGAATCGCGGGGTACAATGAGCAGTTCTTC.